The 5 T cell receptor beta chains listed next were all sequenced from one sample in a study of tumor T cells in aggressive B-cell lymphoma. Clones were read by immunoSEQ multiplex PCR, and TCRdb kept only the in-frame ones, dropping some. The repertoire includes approximately 5,200 clones, just under 95% of them detected once, and 3.5% to 4% sits in the top ten. Sequenced sample: tumor tissue. All receptors come from an adult with diffuse large B cell lymphoma.

The chain uses TRBV30 and TRBJ2-7; the D gene is possibly TRBD1 (5 bases). CDR3 size: 13 residues. From germline, CDR1 is GTSNPN and CDR2 SVGIG (reference sequence). V was shortened by 5 bases and J by 0 bases, with 11 bases between the two germline ends. The CDR3 protein is CAWDSLSSYEQYF. CDR3 coding DNA: TGTGCCTGGGACAGCTTAAGCTCCTACGAGCAGTACTTC.

The rearrangement joins TRBV27 to TRBJ2-3; the D is unclear. The CDR3 totals 16 residues. V was cut by 2 bases and J by 0 bases, with 12 bases left in between. Germline values: CDR1 MNHEY, CDR2 SMNVEV (reference sequence). The CDR3 is CASSLQLLQSTDTQYF. In nucleotides, the CDR3 is TGTGCCAGCAGTTTACAATTACTCCAAAGCACAGATACGCAGTATTTT.

Written as DNA, the CDR3 is TGTGCCAGCAGCTTCGGGACAGGGACGTTTGAGCAGTTCTTC. Translating gives CASSFGTGTFEQFF. The rearrangement uses TRBV7-9 and TRBJ2-1; 9 bases are shared with TRBD1. Per germline, CDR1 SEHNR and CDR2 FQNEAQ (reference sequence). Losses at the gene ends were 3 bases for V and 9 bases for J; bases not matched to a gene: 6. This CDR3 has 14 amino acids. Variable domain in full (rest from reference TRBV7-9 and TRBJ2-1): DTGVSQNPRHKITKRGQNVTFRCDPISEHNRLYWYRQTLGQGPEFLTYFQNEAQLEKSRLLSDRFSAERPKGSFSTLEIQRTEQGDSAMYLCASSFGTGTFEQFFGPGTRLTVL.

The chain carries TRBV9 and TRBJ1-4; unclear D gene. Looked up from germline, CDR1 is SGDLS and CDR2 is YYNGEE. This CDR3 is 12 amino acids long. V shed 3 bases and J shed 4 bases, with 4 bases lying between them. The CDR3 DNA reads TGTGCCAGCAGCGAGAGTAATGAAAAACTGTTTTTT. Its protein is CASSESNEKLFF.

There are a few counts of this clone. V and J are TRBV30 and TRBJ1-1; D ambiguous. V lost 0 bases to trimming and J lost 0 bases, with 5 bases between them. CDR1 is GTSNPN and CDR2 is SVGIG in the germline V gene (reference sequence). The CDR3 runs to 13 residues. For the CDR3, the DNA is TGTGCCTGGAGTGTAGCCCTGAACACTGAAGCTTTCTTT. Translating it yields CAWSVALNTEAFF.